This TCR beta chain is drawn from a study of T cell responses to AZD1222 COVID-19 vaccine. The study, taken as a whole, reports: At study baseline, merely a handful of AZD1222 recipients were seropositive. As reported, nearly half of all spike-specific TCRs target variant regions that are unmutated.

Comments on this clone: Its antigen is unknown.

Sequenced by immunoSEQ multiplex PCR; TCRdb stores in-frame clones only, minus some. Of 150,000 or so clones detected, about 92% appear once; the ten largest clones hold 15% to 20%. The J segment lost 1 base and the V segment lost 6 bases, leaving 5 bases of the junction unmatched. The CDR3 has 14 residues. CDR1 and CDR2 (germline): SNHLY, FYNNEI. The sample here was peripheral blood, taken on day 0 of AZD1222 vaccination. This receptor was obtained from an adult in good health. This chain links TRBV2 with TRBJ1-1, with 7 bases lining up with TRBD1. CDR3 sequence (DNA): TGTGCCAGCAGACGCACAGGGGAGAACACTGAAGCTTTCTTT. This encodes CASRRTGENTEAFF.